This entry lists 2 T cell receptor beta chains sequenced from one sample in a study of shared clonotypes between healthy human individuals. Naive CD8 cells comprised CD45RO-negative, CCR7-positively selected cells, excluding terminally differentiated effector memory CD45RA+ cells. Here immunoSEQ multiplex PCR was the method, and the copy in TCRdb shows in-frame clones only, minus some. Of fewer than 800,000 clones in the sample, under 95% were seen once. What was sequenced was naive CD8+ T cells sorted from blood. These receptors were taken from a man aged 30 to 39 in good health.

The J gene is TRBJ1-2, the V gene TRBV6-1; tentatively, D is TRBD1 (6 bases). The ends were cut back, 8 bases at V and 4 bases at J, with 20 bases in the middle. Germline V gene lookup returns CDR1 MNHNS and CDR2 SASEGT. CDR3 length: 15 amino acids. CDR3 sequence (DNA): TGTGCCAGCCTCCCCTGGGGGCAAGGCCCCTATGGCTACACCTTC. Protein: CASLPWGQGPYGYTF.

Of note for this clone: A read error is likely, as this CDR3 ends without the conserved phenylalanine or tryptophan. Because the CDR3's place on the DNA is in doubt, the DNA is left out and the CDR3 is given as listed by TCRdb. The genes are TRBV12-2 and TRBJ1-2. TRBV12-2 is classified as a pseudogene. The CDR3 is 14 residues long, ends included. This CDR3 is CASRIDSTPRKTYG.